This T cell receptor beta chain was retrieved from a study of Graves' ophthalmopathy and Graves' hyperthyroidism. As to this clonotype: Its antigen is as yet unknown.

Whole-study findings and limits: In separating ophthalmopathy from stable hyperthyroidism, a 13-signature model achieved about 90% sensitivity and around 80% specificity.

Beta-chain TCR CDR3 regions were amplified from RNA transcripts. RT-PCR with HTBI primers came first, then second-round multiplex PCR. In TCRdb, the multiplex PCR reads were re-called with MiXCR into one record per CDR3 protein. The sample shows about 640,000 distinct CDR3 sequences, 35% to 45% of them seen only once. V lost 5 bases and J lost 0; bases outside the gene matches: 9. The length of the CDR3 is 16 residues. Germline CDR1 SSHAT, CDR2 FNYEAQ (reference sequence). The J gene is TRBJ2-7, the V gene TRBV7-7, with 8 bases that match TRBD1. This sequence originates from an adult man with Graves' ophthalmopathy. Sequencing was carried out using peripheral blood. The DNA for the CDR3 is TGTGCCAGCAGCCGAGGGACAGGAATCCTCTCCTACGAGCAGTACTTC. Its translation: CASSRGTGILSYEQYF.